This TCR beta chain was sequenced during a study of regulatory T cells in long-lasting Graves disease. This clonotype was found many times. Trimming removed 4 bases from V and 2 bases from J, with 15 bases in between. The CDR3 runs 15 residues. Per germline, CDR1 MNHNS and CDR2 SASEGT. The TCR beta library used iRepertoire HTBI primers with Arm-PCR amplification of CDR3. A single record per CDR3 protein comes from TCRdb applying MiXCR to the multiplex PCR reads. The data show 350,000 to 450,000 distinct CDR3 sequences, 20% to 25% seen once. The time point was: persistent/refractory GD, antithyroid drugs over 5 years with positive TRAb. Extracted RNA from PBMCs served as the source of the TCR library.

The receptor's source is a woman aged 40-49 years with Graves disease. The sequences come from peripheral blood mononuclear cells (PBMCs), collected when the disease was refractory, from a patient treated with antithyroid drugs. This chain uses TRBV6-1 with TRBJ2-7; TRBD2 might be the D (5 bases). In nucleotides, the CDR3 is TGTGCCAGCAGTGCGGCGGAAGGGAGTACCTACGAGCAGTACTTC. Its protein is CASSAAEGSTYEQYF.